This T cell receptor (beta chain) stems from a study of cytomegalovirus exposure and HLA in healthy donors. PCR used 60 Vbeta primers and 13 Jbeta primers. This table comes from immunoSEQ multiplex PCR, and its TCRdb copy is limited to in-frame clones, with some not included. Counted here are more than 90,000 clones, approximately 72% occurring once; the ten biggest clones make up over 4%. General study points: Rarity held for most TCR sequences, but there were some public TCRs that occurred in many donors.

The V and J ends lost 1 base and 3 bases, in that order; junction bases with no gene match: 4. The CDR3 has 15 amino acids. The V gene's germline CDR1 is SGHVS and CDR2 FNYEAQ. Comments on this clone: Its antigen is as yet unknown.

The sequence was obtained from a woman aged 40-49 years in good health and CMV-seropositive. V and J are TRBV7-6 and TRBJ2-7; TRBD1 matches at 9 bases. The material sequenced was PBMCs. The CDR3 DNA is TGTGCCAGCAGCTTAGGGCCGGACAGGGGCTACGAGCAGTACTTC. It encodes CASSLGPDRGYEQYF.